The sample holds many counts of the clone carrying this TCR beta chain. The antigen is undetermined. The CDR3 has 15 residues. V lost 8 bases and J 5 bases, leaving 19 bases between the germline ends. Germline V lookup: CDR1 MDHEN, CDR2 SYDVKM. The source of the PBMCs was approximately 9.5 ml of fresh peripheral blood. The record originates from a study of T cells in Graves' hyperthyroidism and ophthalmopathy. The study's findings and limits: Ophthalmopathy onset followed model prediction by a median approximately seven months. Ophthalmopathy stood apart from stable hyperthyroidism in a 13 V-J model. Clonotypes that were expanded in thyroid above 0.001 mostly appeared in blood too.

Regions amplified from RNA transcripts were the TCR beta CDR3 regions. In the first-round RT-PCR of the TCR CDR3, the HTBI primer set was used. TCRdb processed the multiplex PCR reads anew with MiXCR; each CDR3 protein has one entry. This sample yields under 250,000 distinct CDR3 sequences, of which almost 25% are seen a single time; roughly 40% belongs to the top ten. The J gene is TRBJ1-5, the V gene TRBV28; weak D call: TRBD1 (5 bases). The receptor comes from a woman aged 40 to 55 with Graves' ophthalmopathy. Sequencing was performed on blood. The CDR3 loop is CASVLGGGAYQPQHF. CDR3 in DNA: TGTGCCAGCGTTTTGGGAGGAGGGGCCTATCAGCCCCAGCATTTT.